These T cell receptor beta chains were read from a single sample in a study of blood T cell repertoires in COVID-19. Assay used: immunoSEQ multiplex PCR; TCRdb lists only in-frame clones, some missing. The top ten hold more than 7% of the sample, which has over 55,000 clones, around 91% seen once. Sequencing was done on a sample of peripheral blood. These receptors came from a human donor in a cohort sampled during active COVID-19. Each CDR3 is given without its conserved first and last residue.

v_call	j_call	cdr3_aa
TRBV4-1	TRBJ1-2	ASSQEQRAHYGYT
TRBV7-7	TRBJ1-4	ASSQGGTFNEKLF
TRBV11-2	TRBJ2-7	ASSFDSPGQGPYEQY
TRBV30	TRBJ1-1	AWTARDRVNTEAF
TRBV2	TRBJ1-1	ASPRVDTEAF
TRBV9	TRBJ2-5	ASSVSMQETQY
TRBV4-2	TRBJ1-5	ASSQETGGNQPQH
TRBV19	TRBJ1-5	ASSLTGENQPQH
TRBV30	TRBJ2-7	AWNGGAGPYEQY
TRBV28	TRBJ2-7	ASSLRLAGEYEQY
TRBV21-1	TRBJ1-3	ASSKANRYSGNTIY
TRBV7-8	TRBJ1-5	ASSMRQGRNQPQH
TRBV9	TRBJ2-7	ASSATSGTYEQY
TRBV9	TRBJ1-1	ASSNGQGMGAF
TRBV6-2/TRBV6-3	TRBJ1-1	ASSYSIAGGEAF
TRBV13	TRBJ1-2	ASSLGSGGPGYT
TRBV4-2	TRBJ2-2	ASSQLGTSGGTGELF
TRBV6-2/TRBV6-3	TRBJ1-1	ASSYGWTQNTEAF
TRBV27	TRBJ1-2	ASRSTGYRSDGYT
TRBV5-6	TRBJ2-7	ASSLDERLAGAAYEQY
TRBV10-3	TRBJ2-7	AIRVRRETGGVPTYEQY
TRBV11-2	TRBJ2-1	ASSPNRGLAGALYNEQF
TRBV9	TRBJ2-7	ASSVAPGVGSYEQY
TRBV11-2	TRBJ2-7	ATGGPNSYEQY
TRBV2	TRBJ2-7	ASIGSYEQY
TRBV7-2	TRBJ2-6	ASFGQGVSSGANVLT
TRBV19	TRBJ2-7	ASSIAAGRSYEQY
TRBV4-1	TRBJ2-1	ASSQGYLAAAYNEQF
TRBV14	TRBJ2-7	ASSQDLGGRGEQY
TRBV11-2	TRBJ1-3	ASSSPLGRYSGNTIY
TRBV12-3/TRBV12-4	TRBJ1-1	ASSLVPSRAF
TRBV4-2	TRBJ2-1	ASSQETSGGYHRYNEQF
TRBV24-1	TRBJ2-7	ATSGPGLGSSYEQY
TRBV12-3/TRBV12-4	TRBJ1-2	ASGPGGDGYT
TRBV11-2	TRBJ1-3	ASSPVRRINSGNTIY
TRBV11-1	TRBJ2-7	ASSFQGIAYEQY
TRBV4-3	TRBJ2-7	ASSQDHQGLPYEQY
TRBV30	TRBJ1-2	AWSVQGYGYT
TRBV7-2	TRBJ2-7	ASSRDRGSWEQY
TRBV7-8	TRBJ2-7	ASSQFQGRNEQY
TRBV29-1	TRBJ2-7	SVREDGRGEQY
TRBV7-9	TRBJ1-1	ASSRDRGTEAF
TRBV5-4	TRBJ2-7	ASSSTGTGKNEQY
TRBV5-4	TRBJ1-3	ASSIDINSGNTIY
TRBV4-3	TRBJ2-5	ASSQDPSGGAETQY
TRBV27	TRBJ2-7	ASSSSMSIHEQY
TRBV28	TRBJ2-7	ASSLIPARNSYEQY
TRBV11-2	TRBJ1-3	ASSLDPWTGPTGNTIY
TRBV7-8	TRBJ2-7	ASRLGAPGGEQY
TRBV18	TRBJ1-2	ASSPSHEDRYYGYT
TRBV6-1	TRBJ2-7	ASSEYRVTDEQY
TRBV9	TRBJ1-1	ASSRGRVNTEAF
TRBV2	TRBJ1-1	ASRGYGGGASTEAF
TRBV5-6	TRBJ1-5	ASSLWSDPRNQPQH
TRBV30	TRBJ1-4	AGDRGDEKLF
TRBV7-3	TRBJ2-6	ASRLGSGANVLT
TRBV6-2/TRBV6-3	TRBJ1-6	ASSWEQGTNSPLH
TRBV7-9	TRBJ2-7	ASSSPDASDSEQY